A single sample gave rise to the 20 T cell receptor beta chains below, sequenced in a study of spatial heterogeneity in lung cancer (dated by TCRdb to the late 2010s). The time point label here, explained by the study, means: sample taken at primary tumor resection. The library relied on 5' RACE. The listed sequencing device is NextSeq 500. TCRdb trimmed public reads at Q25 via fastp, called clones via MiXCR and kept in-frame beta chains. Every distinct CDR3 protein forms one entry, paired with its most common genes and DNA. The sample has around 89,000 distinct CDR3 sequences on record, roughly 12% of them singletons. Roughly two fifths of the sample is held by the ten biggest clonotypes. Sequencing was performed on PBMCs, taken at surgery. The receptors come from a male donor with early-stage non-small cell lung cancer.

This clonotype was picked up many times. V gene TRBV7-2 combines with J gene TRBJ1-4, with D possibly matching TRBD1 (5 bases). The CDR3 is made up of 14 amino acids. Germline V CDR1 and CDR2: SGHTA, FQGNSA. Trimming pared 5 bases from V and 10 bases from J, leaving 17 bases between. The CDR3 region has the DNA TGTGCCAGCAGCCCGGACAAAGCGGGGAGAAAACTGTTTTTT. Translation gives CASSPDKAGRKLFF.

As DNA, the CDR3 is TGCGCCAGCAGCCGGGGGGGAGCGGGGGACCTCATATCCACAGATACGCAGTATTTT. Translation gives CASSRGGAGDLISTDTQYF. V is TRBV4-1 and J is TRBJ2-3, with 8 positions matching TRBD2. This CDR3 spans 19 amino acids. The V gene end was trimmed by 4 bases and the J gene end by 2 bases; junction bases not matched to a gene: 17. Germline V gene sequence: CDR1 MGHRA, CDR2 YSYEKL.

This clonotype was seen a few times. The rearrangement joins TRBV12-3 or TRBV12-4 to TRBJ1-1; D is possibly TRBD1 (6 bases). CDR3 size: 14 residues. V was trimmed by 6 bases and J by 3 bases, leaving 14 bases between them. Here the CDR3 reads CASRGGAADTEAFF. CDR3 bases: TGTGCCAGCAGGGGGGGGGCCGCGGACACTGAAGCTTTCTTT.

V usage is TRBV23-1 and J usage is TRBJ2-1, with D perhaps given as TRBD1 or TRBD2 (6 bases each). TRBV23-1 is classed as an ORF, of uncertain function. V was pared by 10 bases and J by 7 bases, with 14 bases between. This CDR3 spans 12 amino acids. CDR3 DNA: TGCGCCACAGAAGTAGGGGGGAATGAGCAGTTCTTC. It codes for CATEVGGNEQFF.

In this sample, this clonotype turned up many times. The DNA of the CDR3 is TGTGCCAGCAGCCAGGGCTCTAATGAAAAACTGTTTTTT. As protein: CASSQGSNEKLFF. This chain joins TRBV4-2 and TRBJ1-4; D ambiguous. Trimming removed 3 bases at V and 3 bases at J, with 5 bases between. Germline V gene sequence: CDR1 LGHNA, CDR2 YNFKEQ. This CDR3 has 13 residues.

The chain carries TRBV7-3 and TRBJ2-5; 8 bases fit TRBD2. Germline-derived CDR1 and CDR2 are SGHTA and FQGTGA. The length of the CDR3 is 15 residues. V trimming: 5 bases; J trimming: 5 bases; junction bases outside the gene matches: 10. The DNA of the CDR3 is TGTGCCAGCAGCCGGGCGGCGGGAGGTGGTGAGACCCAGTACTTC. Its protein product is CASSRAAGGGETQYF.

The V and J genes are TRBV12-3 or TRBV12-4 and TRBJ2-5; possibly TRBD1 for D (5 bases). V gave up 7 bases and J gave up 4 bases, with 19 bases separating them. CDR3 size: 15 residues. The CDR3 sequence is CASTQAAGPRETQYF. CDR3 coding DNA: TGTGCCAGCACCCAAGCCGCAGGGCCAAGAGAGACCCAGTACTTC.

This clonotype was seen a few times. The V call is TRBV30, the J call TRBJ2-3, with no clear D. V lost 0 bases, J lost 5 bases, and 3 bases lay in between. This CDR3 contains 11 residues. Germline assignment: CDR1 GTSNPN and CDR2 SVGIG (reference sequence). The CDR3 DNA is TGTGCCTGGAGTGTCGGAGATACGCAGTATTTT. It translates to CAWSVGDTQYF.

This clonotype was detected ten times or more. The rearrangement uses TRBV7-9 and TRBJ2-5, with 10 bases matching TRBD2. Trimming cost V 5 bases and J 2 bases; bases outside gene matches: 2. Germline V gives CDR1 SEHNR, CDR2 FQNEAQ (reference sequence). CDR3 length: 14 amino acids. CDR3 loop: CASSPSGSQETQYF. In DNA form, the CDR3 reads TGTGCCAGCAGCCCTAGCGGGAGTCAAGAGACCCAGTACTTC.

This clonotype was seen just once. The chain carries TRBV6-2 or TRBV6-3 and TRBJ2-6; D not resolved. Trimming took 6 bases from V and 0 from J, leaving 12 bases between them. The CDR3 loop spans 16 amino acids. In germline, CDR1 is MNHEY, CDR2 SVGEGT. CDR3: CASSLIPRSGANVLTF. The CDR3, as DNA: TGTGCCAGCAGCCTCATACCCCGCTCTGGGGCCAACGTCCTGACTTTC.

Only a few counts were recorded for this clonotype. V is TRBV7-2 and J is TRBJ2-5, with 8 bases that match TRBD2. Trimming cost V 4 bases and J 2 bases; bases outside gene matches: 6. The CDR3 contains 15 residues. Germline assignment: CDR1 SGHTA and CDR2 FQGNSA. CDR3 in DNA: TGTGCCAGCAGCTACCAGGGCGGGAGGCAAGAGACCCAGTACTTC. Translated: CASSYQGGRQETQYF. The variable domain in full, with the rest retrieved from reference TRBV7-2 and TRBJ2-5, is GAGVSQSPSNKVTEKGKDVELRCDPISGHTALYWYRQSLGQGLEFLIYFQGNSAPDKSGLPSDRFSAERTGGSVSTLTIQRTQQEDSAVYLCASSYQGGRQETQYFGPGTRLLVL.

The CDR3 nucleotides are TGTGCCAGCAGTGGGCCGTCGCAGGGGCTAAACACCATATATTTT. Protein sequence: CASSGPSQGLNTIYF. The rearrangement joins TRBV6-5 to TRBJ1-3; TRBD1 is a possible D gene (6 bases). V was clipped by 5 bases and J by 6 bases, with 17 bases between them. The CDR3 covers 15 residues. CDR1 MNHEY and CDR2 SVGAGI come from the germline V gene.

This clonotype appeared a few times. The chain combines TRBV7-9 with TRBJ2-3; D is uncertain. The V end lost 7 bases, the J end lost 6 bases, and 14 bases lay between the germline ends. The CDR3 length is 13 residues. CDR1 and CDR2 (germline): SEHNR, FQNEAQ (reference sequence). The CDR3 sequence: CASTTSPRDTQYF. CDR3 in DNA: TGTGCCAGCACAACCTCCCCCAGGGATACGCAGTATTTT.

The rearrangement links TRBV29-1 to TRBJ1-1; TRBD1 is a possible D gene (5 bases). Trimming shortened V by 6 bases and J by 2 bases, and 13 bases separated the two germline ends. CDR1 and CDR2 from the germline V gene are SQVTM and ANQGSEA. The CDR3 length is 13 residues. CDR3 sequence reads: CSVAAGQNTEAFF. The CDR3 bases are TGCAGCGTCGCCGCCGGACAAAACACTGAAGCTTTCTTT.

This clonotype was seen ten or more times. This chain joins TRBV28 and TRBJ1-5, with D maybe TRBD1 (6 bases). V gave up 8 bases and J gave up 9 bases, with 20 bases separating them. Germline V CDR1 and CDR2: MDHEN, SYDVKM. The CDR3 has 14 amino acids. CDR3 region: CASSAPGTRSPQHF. The CDR3 DNA sequence: TGTGCCAGCTCCGCTCCGGGGACACGATCGCCCCAGCATTTT.

V usage is TRBV5-5 and J usage is TRBJ2-1, with D unresolved. Germline V gene sequence: CDR1 SGHKS, CDR2 YYEKEE (reference sequence). The CDR3 is 13 amino acids. V lost 2 bases and J lost 4, with 7 bases in between. DNA of the CDR3: TGTGCCAGCAGCTTAACAGAATACAATGAGCAGTTCTTC. Its protein is CASSLTEYNEQFF.

V usage is TRBV28 and J usage is TRBJ2-7; a weak D match, TRBD1 (6 bases). Germline-derived CDR1 and CDR2 are MDHEN and SYDVKM. V was trimmed by 6 bases and J by 0 bases, leaving 15 bases between them. This CDR3 spans 15 amino acids. Here the CDR3 DNA reads TGTGCCAGCAGACCCACAGGGCTCCCCTCCTACGAGCAGTACTTC. It is translated as CASRPTGLPSYEQYF.

This clonotype was seen repeatedly, ten times or more. The chain employs TRBV6-2 or TRBV6-3 and TRBJ2-5; D may be TRBD1 (6 bases). Trimming left V 1 base short and J 5 bases short, with 11 bases between. Per germline, CDR1 MNHEY and CDR2 SVGEGT. The CDR3 totals 14 residues. This chain's CDR3 is CASSYFGRGETQYF. The DNA for the CDR3 is TGTGCCAGCAGTTACTTCGGCAGGGGTGAGACCCAGTACTTC.

Notes on this clonotype: A much larger clone lies a single base off, so this may be a read error. The chain recombines TRBV6-2 or TRBV6-3 with TRBJ2-2; 7 nucleotides agree with TRBD2. The CDR3 loop spans 15 amino acids. Germline assignment: CDR1 MNHEY and CDR2 SVGEGT. Losses at the gene ends were 5 bases for V and 3 bases for J; bases not matched to a gene: 6. CDR3 sequence: CASSPRDYHTGELFF. The CDR3 coding sequence is TGTGCCAGCAGTCCCAGGGACTATCACACCGGGGAGCTGTTTTTT.

The table lists this clonotype with many counts. The gene calls are TRBV7-3 and TRBJ2-1, with D possibly being TRBD1 or TRBD2 (5 bases each). Germline CDR1 and CDR2: SGHTA and FQGTGA. The CDR3 is made up of 13 amino acids. Trimming stripped 6 bases from V and 14 bases from J, with 20 bases between. CDR3 coding DNA: TGTGCCAGCAGGTATAGCCGGGACGGCGAGGAGTTCTTC. It specifies CASRYSRDGEEFF.